The clone carrying this TCR beta chain showed up just once. The data were taken from a study of blood T cell repertoires in COVID-19. Sequencing was performed with immunoSEQ multiplex PCR; in TCRdb, only in-frame clones are kept and a portion is missing. The table lists about 250,000 clones, around 86% of them singletons. Germline loops: CDR1 MDHEN, CDR2 SYDVKM. The junction had 7 bases not matched to a gene; V was cut back by 6 bases and J by 10 bases. This CDR3 region has 13 residues. The sample taken for sequencing was PBMCs or T cells enriched from blood (not recorded which). The TCR comes from a woman aged 50 to 60 who had recovered from COVID-19. The rearrangement joins TRBV28 to TRBJ2-1; 9 bases match TRBD1. CDR3 protein: CASSRTGVHEQFF. The CDR3 DNA reads as TGTGCCAGCAGCCGGACAGGGGTTCACGAGCAGTTCTTC.